The 14 T cell receptor beta chains in this list originate from one sample, sequenced in a study of blood T cell repertoires in COVID-19. Measured with immunoSEQ multiplex PCR; TCRdb has only the in-frame clones, and not every one. The profile shows approximately 100,000 clones, approximately 84% of them singletons. The sequenced sample was peripheral blood. These TCRs come from a man between 70 and 80 years old with acute or convalescent COVID-19.

A single count supports this clone. The genes are TRBV13 and TRBJ2-7; D gene uncertain. The CDR3 length is 12 residues. The germline V and J ends were trimmed by 1 base and 7 bases, with 8 bases remaining between them. The V gene's germline CDR1 is PRHDT and CDR2 FYEKMQ (reference sequence). The CDR3 coding sequence is TGTGCCAGCAGCTTAGTCCCTTTGGAGCAGTACTTC. Translating gives CASSLVPLEQYF.

The V gene is TRBV18, the J gene TRBJ1-2; 9 bases are a match to TRBD1. V was clipped by 1 base and J by 2 bases; unmatched bases: 2. The CDR3 sequence is 15 residues long. Germline CDR1 reads KGHSH; CDR2 reads LQKENI. DNA of the CDR3: TGTGCCAGCTCACCACGGGGGACAGGGAACTATGGCTACACCTTC. Translation gives CASSPRGTGNYGYTF. The complete variable domain, with remaining parts taken from reference TRBV18 and TRBJ1-2, reads NAGVMQNPRHLVRRRGQEARLRCSPMKGHSHVYWYRQLPEEGLKFMVYLQKENIIDESGMPKERFSAEFPKEGPSILRIQQVVRGDSAAYFCASSPRGTGNYGYTFGSGTRLTVV.

This chain joins TRBV7-9 and TRBJ2-5; 13 nucleotides agree with TRBD2. Trimming cost V 4 bases and J 1 base; bases outside gene matches: 3. CDR1 is SEHNR and CDR2 is FQNEAQ in the germline V gene (reference sequence). This CDR3 contains 16 residues. CDR3 protein: CASSSLAGGFQETQYF. In DNA form, the CDR3 reads TGTGCCAGCAGCTCACTAGCGGGGGGGTTCCAAGAGACCCAGTACTTC.

The rearrangement joins TRBV7-3 to TRBJ2-1, with 7 bases identical to TRBD2. The trim removed 1 base at V and 0 bases at J, leaving 3 bases unmatched. The CDR3 is 16 amino acids. CDR1 and CDR2 (germline): SGHTA, FQGTGA. The CDR3 sequence: CASSLSGGVSYNEQFF. Written as DNA, the CDR3 is TGTGCCAGCAGCTTAAGTGGGGGGGTCTCCTACAATGAGCAGTTCTTC.

The chain is built from TRBV29-1 and TRBJ2-3, with a tentative D call TRBD1 (6 bases). CDR1 SQVTM and CDR2 ANQGSEA come from the germline V gene. The length of the CDR3 is 13 residues. The V end was cut by 8 bases, the J end by 2 bases, with 14 bases between. The CDR3 here is CSYTGISTDTQYF. CDR3 nucleotide sequence: TGCAGCTACACAGGGATTTCCACAGATACGCAGTATTTT.

This clone was detected a few times. V and J are TRBV6-5 and TRBJ1-6; the D is unclear. This CDR3 comprises 13 residues. CDR1 and CDR2 (germline): MNHEY, SVGAGI. Trimming left V 8 bases short and J 0 bases short, with 5 bases between. The CDR3 region has the DNA TGTGCCAGCGGCAGCTCCTATAATTCACCCCTCCACTTT. Translating gives CASGSSYNSPLHF.

This chain joins TRBV7-9 and TRBJ2-7; possibly TRBD1 for D (6 bases). V dropped 7 bases and J dropped 1 base, with 8 bases sitting between them. Germline values: CDR1 SEHNR, CDR2 FQNEAQ (reference sequence). CDR3 length: 12 residues. CDR3 protein: CASTGESYEQYF. DNA of the CDR3: TGTGCCAGCACAGGGGAATCCTACGAGCAGTACTTC.

The V call is TRBV28, the J call TRBJ1-1, with 9 bases identical to TRBD1. The V segment lost 6 bases and the J segment 6 bases; nucleotides outside the gene matches: 14. This CDR3 contains 16 residues. From germline, CDR1 is MDHEN and CDR2 SYDVKM. The CDR3, as DNA: TGTGCCAGCAGAACGGGACAGGGTCCCCCCTTGGCTGAAGCTTTCTTT. Translation gives CASRTGQGPPLAEAFF.

The chain employs TRBV9 and TRBJ2-1, with 11 positions matching TRBD2. J lost 0 bases, V lost 2 bases, and 7 bases had no gene match. Germline values: CDR1 SGDLS, CDR2 YYNGEE. The CDR3 covers 18 residues. CDR3 bases: TGTGCCAGCAGCGTCGCACTAGCGGGAGCGAGCTCCTACAATGAGCAGTTCTTC. The encoded protein is CASSVALAGASSYNEQFF.

The chain employs TRBV18 and TRBJ2-5; 7 nucleotides align to TRBD1. The germline V gene encodes CDR1 KGHSH and CDR2 LQKENI. The trim removed 6 bases at V and 2 bases at J, leaving 6 bases unmatched. The CDR3 covers 14 residues. CDR3 sequence (DNA): TGTGCCAGCTCGCCGGGACAGATACAAGAGACCCAGTACTTC. Translation: CASSPGQIQETQYF. Drawing the rest from reference TRBV18 and TRBJ2-5, the complete variable domain is NAGVMQNPRHLVRRRGQEARLRCSPMKGHSHVYWYRQLPEEGLKFMVYLQKENIIDESGMPKERFSAEFPKEGPSILRIQQVVRGDSAAYFCASSPGQIQETQYFGPGTRLLVL.

V and J are TRBV25-1 and TRBJ2-2, with D tentatively TRBD1 (6 bases). Germline V gives CDR1 MGHDK, CDR2 SYGVNS. This CDR3 is built from 14 residues. Trimming removed 6 bases at V and 6 bases at J, with 14 bases between. CDR3 protein: CASRETGTAGELFF. The CDR3 DNA follows: TGTGCCAGCAGGGAGACAGGTACTGCCGGGGAGCTGTTTTTT.

CDR3 sequence (DNA): TGTGCCAGCAGAGGCTGGGACAGTGTTAGCTACAATGAGCAGTTCTTC. It is translated as CASRGWDSVSYNEQFF. This rearrangement joins TRBV6-4 to TRBJ2-1, with 7 positions matching TRBD1. The CDR3 has 16 residues. Trimming took 6 bases from V and 3 from J; bases not matched to a gene: 11. In germline, CDR1 is MRHNA, CDR2 SNTAGT.

The rearrangement uses TRBV28 and TRBJ2-7, with D possibly being TRBD1 (6 bases). This CDR3 has 15 amino acids. The germline V and J ends were trimmed by 6 bases and 0 bases, with 15 bases remaining between them. CDR1 is MDHEN, CDR2 SYDVKM, per germline. Here the CDR3 reads CASSPARTASYEQYF. CDR3 DNA: TGTGCCAGCAGCCCCGCGAGGACAGCCTCCTACGAGCAGTACTTC. Based on the CDR3 plus reference TRBV28 and TRBJ2-7, the full variable domain is DVKVTQSSRYLVKRTGEKVFLECVQDMDHENMFWYRQDPGLGLRLIYFSYDVKMKEKGDIPEGYSVSREKKERFSLILESASTNQTSMYLCASSPARTASYEQYFGPGTRLTVT.

The CDR3 loop reads CASSFKGAGTQYF. The DNA of the CDR3 is TGTGCCAGCAGTTTTAAGGGAGCGGGGACGCAGTATTTT. V gene TRBV12-3 or TRBV12-4 combines with J gene TRBJ2-3, with 7 bases matching TRBD2. CDR3 size: 13 residues. V shed 3 bases, J shed 9 bases, and the junction held 6 bases outside the gene matches.